This T cell receptor (beta chain) was recovered during a study of blood T cells in healthy people across ages. Study conclusions and caveats: Roughly linearly, TCR beta diversity per million T cells fell as age increased.

The sample holds a few counts of this clonotype. Its antigen is not known. Through a sample-barcoded 5' primer and a J-beta primer mix, a second PCR was run for roughly 6 to 11 cycles. Template switching added a 12-random-nucleotide identifier to every cDNA molecule. TCRdb processed the 5' RACE reads anew with MiXCR; each CDR3 protein has one entry. The data contain more than 1,400,000 distinct CDR3 sequences, roughly 40% of them singletons. Sequenced: blood. The receptor was isolated from a woman aged 18-30 years in good health.

The CDR3 region is CASSLGWGNDEQFF. CDR3 sequence (DNA): TGTGCCAGCAGCCTTGGGTGGGGAAACGATGAGCAGTTCTTC. J is TRBJ2-1 and V is TRBV27; D unresolved. Trimming took off 6 bases at V and 8 bases at J, with 17 bases between the two ends. CDR1 is MNHEY, CDR2 SMNVEV, per germline (reference sequence). This CDR3 has 14 amino acids.